This note documents a single T cell receptor beta chain sequence. No antigen is known for it. Possible read error: a much larger clone is one base away. The sample belongs to a study of CD8+CD57+ T cells in acquired aplastic anemia. The CDR3 runs to 15 residues. V gave up 0 bases and J gave up 4 bases; unmatched junction bases: 7. The V gene's germline CDR1 is SGDLS and CDR2 YYNGEE. The template used for profiling TCR beta VDJ and CDR3 was genomic DNA. Using its own MiXCR run on the reads, TCRdb lists one record per CDR3 protein. The table has 450,000 to 600,000 distinct CDR3 sequences, 25% to 40% seen once; the top ten hold approximately 0.82%. Patients chosen for sequencing had CD8+CD57+ cells that had expanded, as shown by flow cytometry. Every patient was diagnosed with severe acquired aplastic anemia. When blood sampling took place, the patients had received no therapy. General observations from the study: Controls and patients did not differ significantly in CD8+ Simpson's diversity. Patients and controls shared approximately 30 CD8+ CDR3 sequences, highly expressed in patients.

The sequencing input was sorted CD4+, CD8+, or CD8+CD57+ T cells (not recorded which) from PBMCs. The TCR comes from a human donor with aplastic anemia. J is TRBJ2-7 and V is TRBV9; 7 bases match TRBD2. CDR3 in DNA: TGTGCCAGCAGCGTAGGCGCGGGAGTCTTGTACGAGCAGTACTTC. Translation: CASSVGAGVLYEQYF.